This T cell receptor (beta chain) was observed in a study of shared clonotypes between healthy human individuals. Study-level background: A couple of women and three men aged 18 to 49 served as donors.

Germline loops: CDR1 SGHNT, CDR2 YYREEE (reference sequence). The CDR3 is 15 residues long. V lost 2 bases and J 0 bases, leaving 8 bases between the germline ends. Study-wide findings and caveats: On the whole, naive subsets had larger estimated richness than memory subsets had. Researchers sampled blood only, noting tissue repertoires likely differ.

Points on this clone: Its antigen is unknown.

On sorted subsets, replicate PCRs used roughly 190 ng DNA, or tens of thousands of T cell genomes. Measured with immunoSEQ multiplex PCR; TCRdb has only the in-frame clones, and not every one. The sample lists 2 million to 2.5 million clones; 85% to 95% were seen once. This chain uses TRBV5-4 with TRBJ2-2, with D possibly matching TRBD2 (6 bases). The TCR comes from a man aged 18-30 years in good health. The sample comprised naive CD4+ T cells sorted from blood. Subset in this sample: CD45RA+ positively selected. The CDR3 nucleotides read TGTGCCAGCAGCTTTGGGGAGGCGAACACCGGGGAGCTGTTTTTT. Residues: CASSFGEANTGELFF.